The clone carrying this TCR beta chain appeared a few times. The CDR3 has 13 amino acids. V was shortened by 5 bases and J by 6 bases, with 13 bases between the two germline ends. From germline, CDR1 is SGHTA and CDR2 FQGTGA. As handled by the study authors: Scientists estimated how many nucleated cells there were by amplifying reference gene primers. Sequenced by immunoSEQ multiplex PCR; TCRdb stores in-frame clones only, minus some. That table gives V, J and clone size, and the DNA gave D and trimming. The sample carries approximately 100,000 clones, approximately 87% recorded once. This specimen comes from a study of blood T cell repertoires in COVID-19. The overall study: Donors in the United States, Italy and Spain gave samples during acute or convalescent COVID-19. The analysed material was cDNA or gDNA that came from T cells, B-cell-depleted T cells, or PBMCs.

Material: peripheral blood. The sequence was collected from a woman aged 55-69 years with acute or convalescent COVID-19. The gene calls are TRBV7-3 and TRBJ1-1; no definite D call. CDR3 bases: TGTGCCAGCAGCGCCCTGGGCGGGTCTGAAGCTTTCTTT. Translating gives CASSALGGSEAFF.